The entry below gives a single T cell receptor beta chain sequence along with its context. This entry is derived from a study of control samples from healthy donors and cancer patients. The protocol was immunoSEQ multiplex PCR, while the TCRdb copy is restricted to in-frame clones and leaves out a portion. Among approximately 94,000 clones listed, roughly nine tenths were seen once. Trimming removed 5 bases at V and 7 bases at J, with 14 bases between. Germline lookup yields CDR1 SQVTM and CDR2 ANQGSEA. This CDR3 has 12 residues. What was sequenced was blood. The clonotype originates from a woman between 25 and 40 years old in good health. The V call is TRBV29-1, the J call TRBJ1-2, with D unclear. CDR3 nucleotide sequence: TGCAGCGTTTCTGGCCCCGCCCGTGGCTACACCTTC. Translation: CSVSGPARGYTF.